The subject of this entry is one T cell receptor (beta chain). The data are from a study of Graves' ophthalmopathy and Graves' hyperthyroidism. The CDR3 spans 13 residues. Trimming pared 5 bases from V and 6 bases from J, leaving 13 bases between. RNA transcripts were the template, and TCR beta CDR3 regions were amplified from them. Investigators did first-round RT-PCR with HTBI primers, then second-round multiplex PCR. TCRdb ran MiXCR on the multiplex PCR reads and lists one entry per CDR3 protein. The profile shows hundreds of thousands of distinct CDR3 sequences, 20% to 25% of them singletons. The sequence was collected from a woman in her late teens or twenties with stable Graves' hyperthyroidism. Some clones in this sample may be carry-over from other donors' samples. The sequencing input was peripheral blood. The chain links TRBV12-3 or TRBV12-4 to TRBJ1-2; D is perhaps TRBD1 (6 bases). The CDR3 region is CASSPLTGNGYTF. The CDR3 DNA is TGTGCCAGCAGTCCCCTAACAGGGAATGGCTACACCTTC.